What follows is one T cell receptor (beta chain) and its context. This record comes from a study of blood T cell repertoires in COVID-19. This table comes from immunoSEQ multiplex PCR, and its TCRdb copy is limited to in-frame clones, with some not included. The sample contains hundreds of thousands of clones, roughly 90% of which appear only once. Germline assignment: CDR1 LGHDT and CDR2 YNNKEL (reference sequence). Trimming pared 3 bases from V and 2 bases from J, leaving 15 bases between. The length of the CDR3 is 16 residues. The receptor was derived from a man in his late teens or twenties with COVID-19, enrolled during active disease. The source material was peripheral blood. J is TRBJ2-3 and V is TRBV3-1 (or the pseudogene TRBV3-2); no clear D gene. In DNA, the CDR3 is TGTGCCAGCAGCCAGTGGTTTGAGGTTTTCACAGATACGCAGTATTTT. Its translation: CASSQWFEVFTDTQYF.